This T cell receptor beta chain was recorded in a study of metastatic and nonmetastatic thyroid tumors. This clone showed up many times. TCRdb re-called the PCR reads via MiXCR. Of some 14,000 clones in the sample, 20% to 25% were seen once. Before thyroid surgery, none of the patients had received any treatment. The germline gives CDR1 SGHTS, CDR2 YDEGEE. The CDR3 loop spans 15 amino acids. Trimming at V came to 3 bases and at J to 3 bases, leaving 6 bases not matched to a gene. The TCR comes from a female donor with papillary thyroid cancer or a benign thyroid nodule (not recorded which). Some clones in this sample may be carry-over from other donors' samples. This chain joins TRBV5-8 and TRBJ1-5; TRBD1 aligns across 7 bases. The sample taken for sequencing was blood. The CDR3 here is CASSWGGQHNQPQHF. Here the CDR3 DNA reads TGTGCCAGCAGCTGGGGGGGACAGCACAATCAGCCCCAGCATTTT.